The 14 T cell receptor beta chains reported below all come from one sample, sequenced in a study of OX40 agonist ivuxolimab in advanced cancers. The library was generated by the immunoSEQ multiplex PCR assay. This is the immuneACCESS table as TCRdb keeps it, with only in-frame sequences that have V and J called. A part of the clones is gone; compared with another copy, unresolved V genes explain less than half, and the rest is unexplained. The sample table shows 60,000 to 70,000 clones, and 75% to 90% are seen once. Jointly, the top ten make up approximately 1.3% of the sample. The sample here was CD4+ or CD8+ T cells sorted from blood, taken in a trial of the OX40 agonist ivuxolimab. The source of these receptors is an adult with an advanced solid tumor such as melanoma, head and neck, liver or kidney cancer.

V and J are TRBV19 and TRBJ1-6, with 7 bases fitting TRBD1. CDR3 length: 16 residues. V was pared by 6 bases and J by 5 bases, with 10 bases of the junction left unmatched. Per the germline V gene, CDR1 is LNHDA and CDR2 is SQIVND (reference sequence). DNA of the CDR3: TGTGCCAGTAGAAGGGTCGGACAGGTCCATAATTCACCCCTCCACTTT. It is translated as CASRRVGQVHNSPLHF.

This chain links TRBV27 with TRBJ2-7; 10 bases are shared with TRBD1. The V gene end was trimmed by 3 bases and the J gene end by 2 bases; junction bases not matched to a gene: 4. The CDR3 covers 15 residues. From germline, CDR1 is MNHEY and CDR2 SMNVEV (reference sequence). Written as DNA, the CDR3 is TGTGCCAGCAGTTTTGGGACAGGGGCCCCCTACGAGCAGTACTTC. It encodes CASSFGTGAPYEQYF.

The chain employs TRBV5-6 and TRBJ1-2; no reliable D call. Germline V gene data show CDR1 as SGHDT and CDR2 as YYEEEE. V was clipped by 7 bases and J by 8 bases, with 18 bases between them. CDR3 length: 13 amino acids. The CDR3 DNA is TGTGCCAGCGGAGTCACAGCCGGGATGGGCTACACCTTC. Translated: CASGVTAGMGYTF. Using reference TRBV5-6 and TRBJ1-2 for the parts outside the CDR3, the full variable domain is DAGVTQSPTHLIKTRGQQVTLRCSPKSGHDTVSWYQQALGQGPQFIFQYYEEEERQRGNFPDRFSGHQFPNYSSELNVNALLLGDSALYLCASGVTAGMGYTFGSGTRLTVV.

The rearrangement links TRBV19 to TRBJ2-5; 7 positions match TRBD1. The germline CDR1 and CDR2 sequences are LNHDA and SQIVND (reference sequence). Trimming removed 6 bases from V and 5 bases from J; junction bases left unmatched: 6. This CDR3 region has 13 residues. The CDR3 DNA reads as TGTGCCAGTAGCAGGGGGACCCGGGAGACCCAGTACTTC. It is translated as CASSRGTRETQYF.

V is TRBV5-1 and J is TRBJ2-7; the D is unclear. The CDR3 spans 13 residues. Trimming shortened V by 5 bases and J by 1 base, and 10 bases separated the two germline ends. CDR1 is SGHRS, CDR2 YFSETQ, per germline. CDR3 DNA sequence: TGCGCCAGCAGGGAGCCGCCGTCCTACGAGCAGTACTTC. Protein sequence: CASREPPSYEQYF.

Note on this clone: The junction differs from germline at one of its ends, possibly a read error. The V gene is TRBV12-5, the J gene TRBJ2-1; D possibly matches TRBD1 or TRBD2 (5 bases each). This CDR3 contains 15 residues. Germline V gene lookup returns CDR1 LGHNT and CDR2 FRNRAP. The CDR3 region is CASGLEGRVYDEQFF. As DNA, the CDR3 is TGTGCTAGTGGTTTGGAGGGGCGGGTCTACGATGAGCAGTTCTTC.

The chain employs TRBV18 and TRBJ1-4, with 9 nucleotides matching TRBD1. V shed 4 bases, J shed 8 bases, and the junction held 8 bases outside the gene matches. The CDR3 loop spans 15 amino acids. Germline lookup yields CDR1 KGHSH and CDR2 LQKENI. The DNA of the CDR3 is TGTGCCAGCTCACGATTGGGACAGGGAAAAGAAAAACTGTTTTTT. Amino acid sequence: CASSRLGQGKEKLFF. Supplemented by reference TRBV18 and TRBJ1-4, the full variable domain reads NAGVMQNPRHLVRRRGQEARLRCSPMKGHSHVYWYRQLPEEGLKFMVYLQKENIIDESGMPKERFSAEFPKEGPSILRIQQVVRGDSAAYFCASSRLGQGKEKLFFGSGTQLSVL.

V gene TRBV18 combines with J gene TRBJ1-6, with a possible D match to TRBD1 (5 bases). This CDR3 has 14 amino acids. Germline V lookup: CDR1 KGHSH, CDR2 LQKENI. V gave up 3 bases and J gave up 6 bases, with 9 bases separating them. Written as DNA, the CDR3 is TGTGCCAGCTCACCGACAGAGATTAATTCACCCCTCCACTTT. Translating it yields CASSPTEINSPLHF.

The chain employs TRBV29-1 and TRBJ1-1; D not resolved. The CDR3 spans 13 residues. The V gene lost 7 bases and the J gene lost 2 bases, with 14 bases spanning the gap. Germline V gene sequence: CDR1 SQVTM, CDR2 ANQGSEA. The CDR3 nucleotides are TGCAGCGCTAAAGACGGGTTCAACACTGAAGCTTTCTTT. This codes for CSAKDGFNTEAFF.

The J gene is TRBJ1-2, the V gene TRBV15, with TRBD1 matching over 8 bases. Germline loops: CDR1 LNHNV, CDR2 YYDKDF (reference sequence). This CDR3 is built from 15 residues. The J segment lost 4 bases and the V segment lost 2 bases, leaving 6 bases of the junction unmatched. CDR3 amino acids: CATSRFRGQGYGYTF. The DNA of the CDR3 is TGTGCCACCAGCAGATTCCGAGGACAGGGCTATGGCTACACCTTC.

The table lists this clone with a count of one. The rearrangement uses TRBV7-9 and TRBJ2-7; TRBD2 matches at 12 bases. The J segment lost 0 bases and the V segment lost 5 bases, leaving 8 bases of the junction unmatched. The CDR3 spans 17 residues. The germline V gene encodes CDR1 SEHNR and CDR2 FQNEAQ (reference sequence). CDR3 sequence reads: CASSESLAGGHSYEQYF. For the CDR3, the DNA is TGTGCCAGCAGCGAGTCTCTAGCGGGGGGGCACTCCTACGAGCAGTACTTC.

V and J are TRBV4-1 and TRBJ2-7, with 9 bases identical to TRBD1. Germline V gives CDR1 MGHRA, CDR2 YSYEKL. CDR3 length: 15 amino acids. V gave up 2 bases and J gave up 5 bases; unmatched junction bases: 7. CDR3 region: CASSQLGDRVHEQYF. CDR3 bases: TGCGCCAGCAGCCAATTAGGGGACAGGGTCCACGAGCAGTACTTC.

This clone was seen only once. V usage is TRBV4-1 and J usage is TRBJ1-6; 7 bases match TRBD1. With 2 bases clipped from V and 0 bases from J, the junction kept 10 bases outside the gene matches. This CDR3 contains 19 residues. Germline CDR1 MGHRA, CDR2 YSYEKL. DNA for the CDR3: TGCGCCAGCAGCCAATGGCCCGGACAGGACAGCTCCTATAATTCACCCCTCCACTTT. Protein sequence: CASSQWPGQDSSYNSPLHF.

This clone was observed a handful of times. The V and J genes are TRBV10-3 and TRBJ2-1; D possibly corresponds to TRBD1 (6 bases). The CDR3 contains 13 residues. Germline loops: CDR1 ENHRY, CDR2 SYGVKD. V was cut by 6 bases and J by 8 bases, with 14 bases left in between. In DNA, the CDR3 is TGTGCCATCAGACTACAGGGCAGAGATGAGCAGTTCTTC. Residues: CAIRLQGRDEQFF.